This T cell receptor (beta chain) was found in a study of blood T cell repertoires in COVID-19. Turning to the study itself: PBMCs, B-cell-depleted T cells, or T cells provided the cDNA or gDNA that made up the material.

CDR3 length equals 13 residues. Germline-derived CDR1 and CDR2 are SGHTA and FQGNSA. V trimming: 4 bases; J trimming: 4 bases; junction bases outside the gene matches: 3. Profiling relied on immunoSEQ multiplex PCR, and the TCRdb table lists in-frame clones only, not all of them. The table lists approximately 50,000 clones, about 80% of them singletons, with approximately 20% in the top ten. The sequence was obtained from a man in his forties or fifties with active or convalescent COVID-19. The chain carries TRBV7-2 and TRBJ1-2, with 7 positions matching TRBD1. Sequencing input: peripheral blood. The CDR3 DNA reads as TGTGCCAGCAGCTCAAGGGACAGCTATGGCTACACCTTC. This codes for CASSSRDSYGYTF.